The 32 T cell receptor beta chains below were found in one sample sequenced in a study of immune characterization of retroperitoneal liposarcoma. Using its own MiXCR run on the PCR reads, TCRdb lists one record per CDR3 protein. The table lists about 10,000 distinct CDR3 sequences, 28% of them singletons. Specimen: tumor tissue. The receptors were gathered from a male donor with retroperitoneal liposarcoma.

This clonotype was counted ten times or more. The rearrangement uses TRBV11-2 and TRBJ2-7; D ambiguous. The germline V gene has CDR1 SGHAT and CDR2 FQNNGV. The V and J ends lost 5 bases and 3 bases respectively, with 11 bases between them. CDR3 length: 13 residues. This chain's CDR3 is CASSRHTYYEQYF. CDR3 sequence (DNA): TGTGCCAGCAGCCGACACACCTACTACGAGCAGTACTTC.

The chain couples TRBV7-6 to TRBJ2-1, with D perhaps TRBD1 (5 bases). The J call may be incorrect, as the DNA end agrees better with TRBJ2-5. The CDR3 has 13 amino acids. Per germline, CDR1 SGHVS and CDR2 FNYEAQ. CDR3 sequence: CASSLLGRETQYF. The CDR3 nucleotides read TGTGCCAGCAGCTTATTGGGGCGTGAGACCCAGTACTTC.

This clonotype has a handful of counts. The rearrangement joins TRBV5-1 to TRBJ2-3; 11 bases are shared with TRBD2. The germline CDR1 and CDR2 sequences are SGHRS and YFSETQ. V lost 4 bases and J lost 3; bases outside the gene matches: 4. This CDR3 region has 15 residues. The CDR3 spells CASSTGLAATDTQYF. In DNA, the CDR3 is TGCGCCAGCAGCACGGGACTAGCGGCGACAGATACGCAGTATTTT.

In its sample, this clonotype ranks as medium-sized. V and J are TRBV12-3 or TRBV12-4 and TRBJ2-1; D is possibly TRBD2 (6 bases). The J call is uncertain, as TRBJ2-5 better fits the DNA end. This CDR3 region has 11 residues. The CDR3 loop reads CASSSGLLQYF. CDR3 DNA sequence: TGTGCCAGCAGTTCGGGACTCCTCCAGTACTTC.

V and J are TRBV7-6 and TRBJ2-5; 7 bases match TRBD1. The better agreement between TRBJ2-1 and the DNA end casts doubt on the J call. The CDR3 spans 17 residues. CDR1 and CDR2 from the germline V gene are SGHVS and FNYEAQ. This chain's CDR3 is CASSQDRVSAVQETQFF. Written as DNA, the CDR3 is TGTGCCAGCAGCCAAGACAGGGTATCAGCGGTACAAGAGACCCAGTTCTTC.

This clonotype ranks as medium-sized. The V and J genes are TRBV7-8 and TRBJ2-1; D perhaps matches TRBD2 (6 bases). Germline CDR1 reads SGHVS; CDR2 reads FQNEAQ. V was trimmed by 5 bases and J by 13 bases, leaving 15 bases between them. The CDR3 sequence is 12 residues long. The DNA of the CDR3 is TGTGCCAGCAGCAGTTCGGGAGAGACCCAGTTCTTC. It is translated as CASSSSGETQFF.

The rearrangement joins TRBV14 to TRBJ2-3, with 8 bases identical to TRBD1. The germline V gene encodes CDR1 SGHDN and CDR2 FVKESK. The CDR3 has 16 amino acids. Trimming removed 3 bases from V and 2 bases from J; junction bases left unmatched: 7. CDR3 sequence reads: CASSQLDRVDTDTQYF. For the CDR3, the DNA is TGTGCCAGCAGCCAGCTGGACAGGGTGGACACAGATACGCAGTATTTT. The full variable domain, rest sourced from reference TRBV14 and TRBJ2-3, is EAGVTQFPSHSVIEKGQTVTLRCDPISGHDNLYWYRRVMGKEIKFLLHFVKESKQDESGMPNNRFLAERTGGTYSTLKVQPAELEDSGVYFCASSQLDRVDTDTQYFGPGTRLTVL.

This clonotype was seen more than once but under ten times. The CDR3 DNA reads as TGTGCCAGCAGCGTGAAGGCCCAAGAGACCCAGTACTTC. This gives the protein CASSVKAQETQYF. This chain joins TRBV27 and TRBJ2-5; D remains ambiguous. Germline lookup yields CDR1 MNHEY and CDR2 SMNVEV (reference sequence). The CDR3 contains 13 residues. Trimming shortened V by 6 bases and J by 1 base, and 9 bases separated the two germline ends.

By sample share, this clonotype is medium-sized. The chain joins TRBV6-1 to TRBJ1-5; TRBD1 might be the D (5 bases). The germline V and J ends were trimmed by 6 bases and 3 bases, with 12 bases remaining between them. CDR1 and CDR2 (germline): MNHNS, SASEGT. The CDR3 extends over 14 amino acids. The CDR3 reads CASSDSGNNQPQHF. CDR3 nucleotides: TGTGCCAGCAGCGACAGCGGTAACAATCAGCCCCAGCATTTT.

This clonotype was counted at least ten times. The chain has TRBV11-3 and TRBJ2-1; TRBD2 matches 8 bases. The CDR3 runs to 15 residues. J was trimmed by 10 bases and V by 4 bases; bases with no gene match: 12. Germline CDR1 SGHNT, CDR2 YENEEA. CDR3 region: CASSSPGGLTGEQFF. The CDR3 DNA sequence: TGTGCCAGCAGCTCACCGGGGGGGCTCACGGGCGAGCAGTTCTTC.

This clonotype was observed at least ten times. The chain joins TRBV12-3 or TRBV12-4 to TRBJ2-6, with TRBD1 matching over 10 bases. With V trimmed by 6 bases and J by 4 bases, 3 bases remained unmatched. This CDR3 comprises 15 residues. Written as DNA, the CDR3 is TGTGCCAGCAGGGGACAGGGGAGGGGGGCCAACGTCCTGACTTTC. Translated, it gives CASRGQGRGANVLTF.

There are a few counts of this clonotype. This sequence joins TRBV6-9 and TRBJ2-5, with unresolved D. Trimming took off 3 bases at V and 0 bases at J, with 23 bases between the two ends. There are 19 residues in the CDR3. From germline, CDR1 is MNHGY and CDR2 SVAAGI. The CDR3 sequence is CASSYAIWVARRYQETQYF. DNA of the CDR3: TGTGCCAGCAGTTACGCCATATGGGTGGCTAGACGGTACCAAGAGACCCAGTACTTC.

By proportion, this clonotype is medium-sized (0.01 to 0.1%). The chain employs TRBV7-2 and TRBJ2-7; TRBD1 matches at 11 bases. This CDR3 spans 16 amino acids. J lost 0 bases, V lost 5 bases, and 6 bases had no gene match. Looked up from germline, CDR1 is SGHTA and CDR2 is FQGNSA. CDR3 region: CASSRGQGGLSYEQYF. CDR3 DNA: TGTGCCAGCAGCCGGGGACAGGGGGGACTCTCCTACGAGCAGTACTTC.

By share, this clonotype counts as medium-sized (0.01 to 0.1%). The chain carries TRBV12-3 or TRBV12-4 and TRBJ1-5, with D uncertain. The CDR3 loop spans 15 amino acids. V dropped 3 bases and J dropped 6 bases, with 15 bases sitting between them. The CDR3 DNA is TGTGCCAGCAGTTTGTTTGGGGAAGGTAGTCAGCCCCAGCATTTT. Amino acids: CASSLFGEGSQPQHF.

The V gene is TRBV7-8, the J gene TRBJ2-3, with 7 positions matching TRBD2. This CDR3 has 17 residues. Trimming took 5 bases from V and 0 from J; bases not matched to a gene: 11. Per the germline V gene, CDR1 is SGHVS and CDR2 is FQNEAQ. This chain's CDR3 is CASSREVDNASTDTQYF. DNA for the CDR3: TGTGCCAGCAGCCGGGAGGTTGACAACGCTAGCACAGATACGCAGTATTTT. Looking up the rest from reference TRBV7-8 and TRBJ2-3 gives the full variable domain: GAGVSQSPRYKVAKRGQDVALRCDPISGHVSLFWYQQALGQGPEFLTYFQNEAQLDKSGLPSDRFFAERPEGSVSTLKIQRTQQEDSAVYLCASSREVDNASTDTQYFGPGTRLTVL.

Many counts were recorded for this clonotype. The rearrangement uses TRBV10-3 and TRBJ2-7, with a tentative D call TRBD1 (6 bases). Germline values: CDR1 ENHRY, CDR2 SYGVKD. With 10 bases removed from V and 4 bases from J, the gap between germline ends came to 20 bases. This CDR3 has 14 amino acids. In DNA form, the CDR3 reads TGTGCCAGCAGAGCACAGGGCGCCCTATACGAGCAGTACTTC. Translated, it gives CASRAQGALYEQYF.

The chain carries TRBV12-5 and TRBJ2-7, with TRBD1 matching over 9 bases. J lost 10 bases, V lost 6 bases, and 10 bases had no gene match. The CDR3 totals 13 residues. Looked up from germline, CDR1 is LGHNT and CDR2 is FRNRAP. The CDR3 DNA is TGTGCTAGTGGAAAGGGACAGGGCGGGCCCCAGTACTTC. It encodes CASGKGQGGPQYF.

This clonotype is medium-sized (0.01 to 0.1%). The chain couples TRBV12-3 or TRBV12-4 to TRBJ2-5, with 14 bases matching TRBD2. This CDR3 contains 15 residues. The ends lost 5 bases at V and 11 bases at J; junction bases unmatched: 10. The CDR3 is CASSLGTSGSGEQYF. CDR3 in DNA: TGTGCCAGCAGTCTAGGGACTAGCGGGAGCGGTGAGCAGTACTTC.

This clonotype was detected many times. The chain has TRBV7-9 and TRBJ2-1; 12 bases match TRBD2. The DNA matches TRBJ2-7 better at its end, which makes the J call doubtful. This CDR3 is built from 16 residues. Germline V CDR1 and CDR2: SEHNR, FQNEAQ (reference sequence). In DNA form, the CDR3 reads TGTGCCAGCAGCATTTCGCTGACTAGCGGGAGTTACGAGCAGTACTTC. Protein: CASSISLTSGSYEQYF.

This clonotype was detected many times. This chain uses TRBV7-2 with TRBJ2-1, with D possibly TRBD2 on 6 matching bases. Gene TRBJ2-7 matches the end of the DNA better, so the J call may be wrong. Germline CDR1 is SGHTA and CDR2 is FQGNSA. The CDR3 totals 16 residues. The CDR3 here is CASSLEGLSSYNEQYF. For the CDR3, the DNA is TGTGCCAGCAGCTTGGAGGGCCTGAGCTCCTACAATGAGCAGTACTTC.

The rearrangement uses TRBV12-3 or TRBV12-4 and TRBJ2-1; TRBD2 aligns across 16 bases. The junction had 8 bases not matched to a gene; V was cut back by 6 bases and J by 12 bases. This CDR3 comprises 15 residues. The CDR3 nucleotides read TGTGCCAGCAGCCCGGGACTAGCGGGAGGGCCCCGGCAGTTCTTC. Amino acid sequence: CASSPGLAGGPRQFF.

This clonotype counts as medium-sized. The chain uses TRBV7-3 and TRBJ2-5, with a possible D match to TRBD1 (5 bases). Germline lookup yields CDR1 SGHTA and CDR2 FQGTGA. The CDR3 consists of 13 residues. The germline V and J ends were trimmed by 5 bases and 12 bases, with 19 bases remaining between them. CDR3 region: CASSLRTDTREYF. CDR3 coding DNA: TGTGCCAGCAGCCTACGGACGGATACCAGGGAGTACTTC.

The V call is TRBV27, the J call TRBJ2-7; D gene unclear. The CDR3 contains 16 residues. CDR1 and CDR2 from the germline V gene are MNHEY and SMNVEV (reference sequence). Between the trimmed V and J ends, which lost 3 bases and 0 bases, there was a span of 15 bases. The DNA for the CDR3 is TGTGCCAGCAGTTTCAACACCCACAAGAACTCCTACGAGCAGTACTTC. It specifies CASSFNTHKNSYEQYF.

The genes are TRBV6-1 and TRBJ2-1, with 10 bases matching TRBD2. This CDR3 has 16 amino acids. CDR1 is MNHNS and CDR2 is SASEGT in the germline V gene. Trimming removed 0 bases from V and 13 bases from J; junction bases left unmatched: 12. CDR3 sequence (DNA): TGTGCCAGCAGTGAAGCGGCTAGCGGGAGTGGGGAGACCCAGTTCTTC. Protein: CASSEAASGSGETQFF.

The V and J genes are TRBV27 and TRBJ2-1, with 7 positions matching TRBD1. The V segment lost 0 bases and the J segment 10 bases; nucleotides outside the gene matches: 15. This CDR3 has 17 residues. Germline CDR1 MNHEY, CDR2 SMNVEV (reference sequence). In DNA, the CDR3 is TGTGCCAGCAGTTTATCTGAGCGTCCAGGGGGATCCTACGAGCAGTTCTTC. Protein product: CASSLSERPGGSYEQFF.

This clonotype was found a few times. The J gene is TRBJ2-1, the V gene TRBV6-1; 8 bases fit TRBD1. The CDR3 extends over 15 amino acids. The germline gives CDR1 MNHNS, CDR2 SASEGT. The junction had 5 bases not matched to a gene; V was cut back by 5 bases and J by 2 bases. The CDR3 here is CASSSTGGPYNEQFF. CDR3 DNA sequence: TGTGCCAGCAGTTCCACAGGGGGTCCCTACAATGAGCAGTTCTTC.

By sample fraction, this clonotype is large. The chain has TRBV7-2 and TRBJ2-1; 11 positions match TRBD2. The length of the CDR3 is 14 residues. The V gene end was trimmed by 2 bases and the J gene end by 10 bases; junction bases not matched to a gene: 4. Germline V gene data show CDR1 as SGHTA and CDR2 as FQGNSA. The CDR3, as DNA: TGTGCCAGCAGCTTAACTAGCGGGAGTGCCGAGCAGTTCTTC. Translated, it gives CASSLTSGSAEQFF.

This chain connects TRBV10-1 to TRBJ2-3, with 7 bases matching TRBD2. Germline CDR1 WNHNN, CDR2 SYGVQD (reference sequence). Unmatched junction bases numbered 6, after V lost 3 bases and J lost 0 bases. This CDR3 has 16 amino acids. The CDR3 loop is CASSEKAGFSTDTQYF. CDR3 DNA sequence: TGCGCCAGCAGTGAAAAAGCGGGATTTAGCACAGATACGCAGTATTTT.

The V gene is TRBV6-1, the J gene TRBJ2-3; 9 bases match TRBD2. Trimming cost V 10 bases and J 2 bases; bases outside gene matches: 7. This CDR3 is built from 14 residues. CDR1 and CDR2 from the germline V gene are MNHNS and SASEGT. CDR3 DNA sequence: TGTGCCATAGCGGGGGTCCCCGTCACAGATACGCAGTATTTT. Translated, it gives CAIAGVPVTDTQYF.

The chain joins TRBV7-3 to TRBJ2-3; D remains ambiguous. The CDR3 covers 13 residues. The V end was cut by 1 base, the J end by 6 bases, with 8 bases between. Germline-derived CDR1 and CDR2 are SGHTA and FQGTGA. This chain's CDR3 is CASSLSPLDTQYF. The CDR3 nucleotides are TGTGCCAGCAGCTTAAGCCCCTTGGATACGCAGTATTTT.

By share, this clonotype counts as medium-sized. The chain has TRBV7-8 and TRBJ1-1, with TRBD1 matching over 9 bases. The CDR3 length is 14 residues. CDR1 and CDR2 from the germline V gene are SGHVS and FQNEAQ. Trimming at V came to 3 bases and at J to 5 bases, leaving 4 bases not matched to a gene. The CDR3 region is CASSLGQGRTEAFF. CDR3 DNA sequence: TGTGCCAGCAGCTTGGGACAGGGAAGAACTGAAGCTTTCTTT.

The chain couples TRBV6-6 to TRBJ2-5; TRBD2 matches 12 bases. The germline gives CDR1 MNHNY, CDR2 SVGAGI (reference sequence). This CDR3 contains 18 residues. With V trimmed by 8 bases and J by 11 bases, 24 bases remained unmatched. CDR3 sequence (DNA): TGTGCCAGCTCGGAGGGAAAACTAGCGGGAGGACGGTACAATGAGCAGTACTTC. Its translation: CASSEGKLAGGRYNEQYF.